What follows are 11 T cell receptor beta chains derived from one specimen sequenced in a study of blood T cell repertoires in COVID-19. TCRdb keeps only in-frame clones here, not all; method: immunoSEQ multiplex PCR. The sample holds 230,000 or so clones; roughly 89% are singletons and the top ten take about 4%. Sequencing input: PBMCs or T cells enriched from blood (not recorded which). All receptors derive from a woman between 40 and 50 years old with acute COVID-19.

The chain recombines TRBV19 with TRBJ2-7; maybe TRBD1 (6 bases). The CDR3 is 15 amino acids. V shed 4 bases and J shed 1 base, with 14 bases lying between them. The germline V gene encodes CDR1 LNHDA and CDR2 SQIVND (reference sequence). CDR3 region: CASSTGQRSSYEQYF. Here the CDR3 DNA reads TGTGCCAGTAGTACCGGACAGCGCAGTTCCTACGAGCAGTACTTC.

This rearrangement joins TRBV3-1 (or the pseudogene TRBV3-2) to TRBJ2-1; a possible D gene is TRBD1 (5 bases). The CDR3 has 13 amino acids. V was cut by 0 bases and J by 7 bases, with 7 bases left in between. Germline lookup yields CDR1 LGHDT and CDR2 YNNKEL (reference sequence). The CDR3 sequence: CASSQDQGNEQFF. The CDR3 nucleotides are TGTGCCAGCAGCCAAGATCAGGGAAATGAGCAGTTCTTC.

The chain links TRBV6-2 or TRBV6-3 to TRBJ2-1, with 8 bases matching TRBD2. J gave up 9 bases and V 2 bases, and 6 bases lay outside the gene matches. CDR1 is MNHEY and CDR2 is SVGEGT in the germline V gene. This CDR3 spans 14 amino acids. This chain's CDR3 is CASSYLAGGVEQFF. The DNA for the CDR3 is TGTGCCAGCAGTTACCTTGCGGGGGGAGTTGAGCAGTTCTTC.

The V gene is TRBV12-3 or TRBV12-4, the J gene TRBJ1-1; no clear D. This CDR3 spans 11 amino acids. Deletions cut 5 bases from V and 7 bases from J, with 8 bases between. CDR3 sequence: CASSTGVEAFF. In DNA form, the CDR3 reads TGTGCCAGCAGTACCGGGGTTGAAGCTTTCTTT.

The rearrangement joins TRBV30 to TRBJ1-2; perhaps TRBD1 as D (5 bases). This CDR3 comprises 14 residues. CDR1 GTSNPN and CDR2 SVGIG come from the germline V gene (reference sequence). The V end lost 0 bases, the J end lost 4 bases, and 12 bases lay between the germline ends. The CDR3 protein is CAWSVGQGAYGYTF. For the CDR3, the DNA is TGTGCCTGGAGTGTAGGTCAGGGTGCCTATGGCTACACCTTC.

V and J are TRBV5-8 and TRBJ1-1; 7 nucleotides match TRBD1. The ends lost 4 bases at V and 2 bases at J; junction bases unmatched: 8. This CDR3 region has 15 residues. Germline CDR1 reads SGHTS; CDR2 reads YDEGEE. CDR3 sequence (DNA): TGTGCCAGCAGCGCGGGACAGAGAATAAACACTGAAGCTTTCTTT. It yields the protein CASSAGQRINTEAFF.

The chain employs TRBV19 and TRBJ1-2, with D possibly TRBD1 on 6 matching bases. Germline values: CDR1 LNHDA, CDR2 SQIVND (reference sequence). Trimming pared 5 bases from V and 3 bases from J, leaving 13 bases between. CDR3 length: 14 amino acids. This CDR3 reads CASSPRGKDYGYTF. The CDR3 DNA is TGTGCCAGTAGTCCAAGGGGGAAGGACTATGGCTACACCTTC.

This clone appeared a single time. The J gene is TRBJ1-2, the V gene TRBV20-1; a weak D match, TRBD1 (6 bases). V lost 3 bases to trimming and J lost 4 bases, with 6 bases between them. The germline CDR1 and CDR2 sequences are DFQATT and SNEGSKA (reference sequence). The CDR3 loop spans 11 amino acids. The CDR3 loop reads CSARDSYGYTF. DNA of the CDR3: TGCAGTGCTAGGGACAGCTATGGCTACACCTTC.

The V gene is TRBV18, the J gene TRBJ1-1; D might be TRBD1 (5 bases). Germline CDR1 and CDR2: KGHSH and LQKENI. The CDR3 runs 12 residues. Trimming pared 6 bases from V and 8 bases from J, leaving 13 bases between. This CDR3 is CASSQDRTEAFF. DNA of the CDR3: TGTGCCAGCTCCCAAGACAGAACCGAAGCTTTCTTT.

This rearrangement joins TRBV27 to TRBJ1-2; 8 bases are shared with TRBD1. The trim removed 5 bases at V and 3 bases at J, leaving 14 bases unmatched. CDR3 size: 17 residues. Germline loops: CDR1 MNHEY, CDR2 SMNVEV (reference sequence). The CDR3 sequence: CASSPRTGTTVDYGYTF. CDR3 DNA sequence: TGTGCCAGCAGTCCGCGGACAGGGACGACGGTAGACTATGGCTACACCTTC.

The CDR3 loop reads CASSSQGKYGYTF. The CDR3, as DNA: TGTGCCAGCAGCTCACAGGGAAAGTATGGCTACACCTTC. The J gene is TRBJ1-2, the V gene TRBV5-6; TRBD1 is a possible D gene (6 bases). CDR3 length: 13 amino acids. Trimming stripped 3 bases from V and 5 bases from J, with 11 bases between. Germline CDR1 is SGHDT and CDR2 is YYEEEE.